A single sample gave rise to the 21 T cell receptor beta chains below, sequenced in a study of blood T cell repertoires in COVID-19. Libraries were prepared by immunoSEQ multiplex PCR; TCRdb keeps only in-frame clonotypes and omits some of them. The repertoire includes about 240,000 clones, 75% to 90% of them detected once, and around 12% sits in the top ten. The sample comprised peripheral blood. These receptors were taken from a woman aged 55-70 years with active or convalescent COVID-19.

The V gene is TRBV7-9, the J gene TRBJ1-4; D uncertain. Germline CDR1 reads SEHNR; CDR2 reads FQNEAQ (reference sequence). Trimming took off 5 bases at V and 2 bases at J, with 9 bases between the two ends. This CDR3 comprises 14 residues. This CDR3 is CASSLAGTNEKLFF. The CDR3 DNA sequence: TGTGCCAGCAGCCTGGCCGGGACTAATGAAAAACTGTTTTTT.

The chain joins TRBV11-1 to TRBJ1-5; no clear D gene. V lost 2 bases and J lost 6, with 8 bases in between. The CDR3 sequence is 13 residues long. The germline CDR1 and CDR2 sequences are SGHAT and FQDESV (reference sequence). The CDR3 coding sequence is TGTGCCAGCAGCTTAAACTGGGCTCAGCCCCAGCATTTT. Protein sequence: CASSLNWAQPQHF. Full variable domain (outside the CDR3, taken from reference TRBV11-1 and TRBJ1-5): EAEVAQSPRYKITEKSQAVAFWCDPISGHATLYWYRQILGQGPELLVQFQDESVVDDSQLPKDRFSAERLKGVDSTLKIQPAELGDSAMYLCASSLNWAQPQHFGDGTRLSIL.

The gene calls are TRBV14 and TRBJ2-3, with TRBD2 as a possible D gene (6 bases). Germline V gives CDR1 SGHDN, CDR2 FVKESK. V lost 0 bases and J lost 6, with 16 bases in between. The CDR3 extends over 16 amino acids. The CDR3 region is CASSQDHGSGGDTQYF. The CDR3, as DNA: TGTGCCAGCAGCCAAGATCACGGATCAGGAGGGGATACGCAGTATTTT. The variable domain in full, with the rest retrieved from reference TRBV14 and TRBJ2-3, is EAGVTQFPSHSVIEKGQTVTLRCDPISGHDNLYWYRRVMGKEIKFLLHFVKESKQDESGMPNNRFLAERTGGTYSTLKVQPAELEDSGVYFCASSQDHGSGGDTQYFGPGTRLTVL.

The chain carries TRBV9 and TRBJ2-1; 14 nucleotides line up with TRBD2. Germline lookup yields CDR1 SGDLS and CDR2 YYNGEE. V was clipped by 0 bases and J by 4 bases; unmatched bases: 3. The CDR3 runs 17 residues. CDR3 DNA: TGTGCCAGCAGCGTAGGTGGACTAGCGGGGGGTTACAATGAGCAGTTCTTC. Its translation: CASSVGGLAGGYNEQFF. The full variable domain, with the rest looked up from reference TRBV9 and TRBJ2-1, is DSGVTQTPKHLITATGQRVTLRCSPRSGDLSVYWYQQSLDQGLQFLIQYYNGEERAKGNILERFSAQQFPDLHSELNLSSLELGDSALYFCASSVGGLAGGYNEQFFGPGTRLTVL.

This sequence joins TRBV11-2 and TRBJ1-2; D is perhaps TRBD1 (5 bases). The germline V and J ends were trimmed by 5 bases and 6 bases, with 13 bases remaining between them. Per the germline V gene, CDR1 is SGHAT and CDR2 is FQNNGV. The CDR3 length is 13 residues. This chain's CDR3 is CASSPPGNDGYTF. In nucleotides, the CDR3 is TGTGCCAGCAGCCCCCCAGGGAACGATGGCTACACCTTC. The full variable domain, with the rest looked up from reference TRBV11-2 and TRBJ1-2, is EAGVAQSPRYKIIEKRQSVAFWCNPISGHATLYWYQQILGQGPKLLIQFQNNGVVDDSQLPKDRFSAERLKGVDSTLKIQPAKLEDSAVYLCASSPPGNDGYTFGSGTRLTVV.

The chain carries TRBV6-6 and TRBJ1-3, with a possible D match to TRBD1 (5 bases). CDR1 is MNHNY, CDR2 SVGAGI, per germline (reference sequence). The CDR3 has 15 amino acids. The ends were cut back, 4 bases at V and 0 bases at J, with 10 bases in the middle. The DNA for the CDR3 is TGTGCCAGCAGTTTGCAGGGAACCTCTGGAAACACCATATATTTT. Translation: CASSLQGTSGNTIYF.

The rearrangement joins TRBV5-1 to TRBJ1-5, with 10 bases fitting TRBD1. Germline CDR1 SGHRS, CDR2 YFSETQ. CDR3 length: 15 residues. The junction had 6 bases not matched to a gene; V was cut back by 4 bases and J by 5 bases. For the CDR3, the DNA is TGCGCCAGCAGCCCGACAGGGGGCCCCCATCAGCCCCAGCATTTT. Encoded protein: CASSPTGGPHQPQHF.

The CDR3 sequence is CASSDTLKAFF. DNA for the CDR3: TGTGCCAGCAGTGACACGCTAAAGGCTTTCTTT. The chain uses TRBV2 and TRBJ1-1, with D uncertain. Deletions cut 3 bases from V and 11 bases from J, with 10 bases between. The CDR3 spans 11 residues. Germline lookup yields CDR1 SNHLY and CDR2 FYNNEI.

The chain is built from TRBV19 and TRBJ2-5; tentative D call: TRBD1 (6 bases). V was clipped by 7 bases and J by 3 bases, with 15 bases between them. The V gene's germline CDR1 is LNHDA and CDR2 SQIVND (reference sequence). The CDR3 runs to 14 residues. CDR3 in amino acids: CASKQGGGEETQYF. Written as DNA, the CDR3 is TGTGCCAGTAAACAGGGTGGGGGAGAAGAGACCCAGTACTTC.

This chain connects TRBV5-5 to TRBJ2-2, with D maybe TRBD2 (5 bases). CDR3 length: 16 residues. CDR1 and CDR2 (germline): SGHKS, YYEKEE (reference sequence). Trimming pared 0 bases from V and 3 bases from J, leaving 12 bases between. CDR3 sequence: CASSLGPDLYTGELFF. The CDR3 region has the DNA TGTGCCAGCAGCTTGGGTCCGGACTTGTACACCGGGGAGCTGTTTTTT.

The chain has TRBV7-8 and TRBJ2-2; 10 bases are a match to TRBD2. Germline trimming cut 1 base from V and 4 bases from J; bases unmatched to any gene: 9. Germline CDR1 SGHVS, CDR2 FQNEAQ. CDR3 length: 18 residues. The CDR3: CASSLVVAGGPITGELFF. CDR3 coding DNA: TGTGCCAGCAGCTTAGTGGTAGCGGGGGGTCCTATCACCGGGGAGCTGTTTTTT.

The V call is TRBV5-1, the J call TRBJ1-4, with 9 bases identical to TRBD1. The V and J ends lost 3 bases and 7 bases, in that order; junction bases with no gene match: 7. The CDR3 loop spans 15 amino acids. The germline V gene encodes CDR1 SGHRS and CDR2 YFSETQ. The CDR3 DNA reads TGCGCCAGCAGCTATGGACAGGGGTTCGGTGAAAAACTGTTTTTT. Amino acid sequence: CASSYGQGFGEKLFF.

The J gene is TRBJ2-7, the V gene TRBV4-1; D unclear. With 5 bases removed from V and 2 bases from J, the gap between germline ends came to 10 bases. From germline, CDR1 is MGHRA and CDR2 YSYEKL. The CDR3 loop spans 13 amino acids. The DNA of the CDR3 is TGCGCCAGCAGCTCTCGGCAGGCCTACGAGCAGTACTTC. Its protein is CASSSRQAYEQYF.

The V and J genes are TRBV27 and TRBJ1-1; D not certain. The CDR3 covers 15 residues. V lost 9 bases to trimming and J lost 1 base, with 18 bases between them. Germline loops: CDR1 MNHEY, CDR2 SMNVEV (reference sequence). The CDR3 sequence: CASSHKARGNTEAFF. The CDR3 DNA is TGTGCCAGTTCACACAAAGCCCGGGGGAACACTGAAGCTTTCTTT.

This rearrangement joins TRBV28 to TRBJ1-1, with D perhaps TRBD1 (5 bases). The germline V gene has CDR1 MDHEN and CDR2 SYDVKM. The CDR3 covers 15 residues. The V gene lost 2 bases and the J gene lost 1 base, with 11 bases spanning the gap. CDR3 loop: CASSLGGSRNTEAFF. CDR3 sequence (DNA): TGTGCCAGCAGTTTAGGGGGGAGTAGGAACACTGAAGCTTTCTTT. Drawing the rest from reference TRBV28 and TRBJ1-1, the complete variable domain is DVKVTQSSRYLVKRTGEKVFLECVQDMDHENMFWYRQDPGLGLRLIYFSYDVKMKEKGDIPEGYSVSREKKERFSLILESASTNQTSMYLCASSLGGSRNTEAFFGQGTRLTVV.

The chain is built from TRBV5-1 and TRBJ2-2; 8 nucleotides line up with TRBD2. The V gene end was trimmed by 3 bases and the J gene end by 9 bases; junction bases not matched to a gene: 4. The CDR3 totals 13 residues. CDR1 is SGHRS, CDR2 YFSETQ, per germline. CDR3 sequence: CASSYSGDRELFF. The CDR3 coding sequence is TGCGCCAGCAGCTATAGCGGGGATAGGGAGCTGTTTTTT.

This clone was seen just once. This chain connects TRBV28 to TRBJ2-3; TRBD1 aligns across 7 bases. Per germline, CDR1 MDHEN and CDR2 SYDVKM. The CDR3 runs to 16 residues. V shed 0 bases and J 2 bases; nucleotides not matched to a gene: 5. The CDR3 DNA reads TGTGCCAGCAGTTTATGGGGGACAGTCTACACAGATACGCAGTATTTT. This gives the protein CASSLWGTVYTDTQYF.

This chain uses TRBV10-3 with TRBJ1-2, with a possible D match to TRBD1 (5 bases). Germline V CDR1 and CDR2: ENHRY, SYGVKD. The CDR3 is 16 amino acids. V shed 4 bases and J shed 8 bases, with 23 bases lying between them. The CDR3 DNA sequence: TGTGCCATCAGTGGTGGGCGGGGGGTGCCATCTATCGGCTACACCTTC. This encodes CAISGGRGVPSIGYTF.

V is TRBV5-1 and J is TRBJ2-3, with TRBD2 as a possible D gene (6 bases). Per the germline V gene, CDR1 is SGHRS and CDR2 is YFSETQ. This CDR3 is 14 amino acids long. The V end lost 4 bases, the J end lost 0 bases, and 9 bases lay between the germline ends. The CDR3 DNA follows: TGCGCCAGCAGCGGCGGGGAGAGCACAGATACGCAGTATTTT. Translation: CASSGGESTDTQYF.

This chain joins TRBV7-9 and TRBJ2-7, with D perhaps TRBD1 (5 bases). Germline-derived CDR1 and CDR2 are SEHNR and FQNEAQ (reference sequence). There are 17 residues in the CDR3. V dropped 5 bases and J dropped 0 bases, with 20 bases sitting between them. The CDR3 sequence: CASSPANMGGASYEQYF. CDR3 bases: TGTGCCAGCAGCCCCGCGAACATGGGTGGGGCCTCCTACGAGCAGTACTTC.

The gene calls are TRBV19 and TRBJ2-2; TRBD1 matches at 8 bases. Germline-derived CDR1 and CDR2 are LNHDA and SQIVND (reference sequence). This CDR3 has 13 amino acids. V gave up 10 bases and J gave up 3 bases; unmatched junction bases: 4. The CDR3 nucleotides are TGTGCCACCAACAGGGGGGACACCGGGGAGCTGTTTTTT. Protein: CATNRGDTGELFF.